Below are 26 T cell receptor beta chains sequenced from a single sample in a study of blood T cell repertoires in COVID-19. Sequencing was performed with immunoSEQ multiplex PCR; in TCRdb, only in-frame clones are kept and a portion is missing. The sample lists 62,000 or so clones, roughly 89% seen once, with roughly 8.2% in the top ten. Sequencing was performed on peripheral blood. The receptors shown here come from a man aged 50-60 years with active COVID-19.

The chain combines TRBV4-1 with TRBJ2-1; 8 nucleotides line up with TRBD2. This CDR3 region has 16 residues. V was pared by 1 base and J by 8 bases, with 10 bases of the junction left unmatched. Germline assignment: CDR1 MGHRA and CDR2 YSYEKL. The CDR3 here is CASSQGPSGLGDEQFF. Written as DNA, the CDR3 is TGCGCCAGCAGCCAAGGTCCTAGCGGGCTAGGCGATGAGCAGTTCTTC.

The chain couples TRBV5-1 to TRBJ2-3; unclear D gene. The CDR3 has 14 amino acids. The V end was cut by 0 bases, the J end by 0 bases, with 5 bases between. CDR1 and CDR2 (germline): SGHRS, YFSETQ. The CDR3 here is CASSLASSTDTQYF. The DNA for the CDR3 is TGCGCCAGCAGCTTGGCCTCCAGCACAGATACGCAGTATTTT.

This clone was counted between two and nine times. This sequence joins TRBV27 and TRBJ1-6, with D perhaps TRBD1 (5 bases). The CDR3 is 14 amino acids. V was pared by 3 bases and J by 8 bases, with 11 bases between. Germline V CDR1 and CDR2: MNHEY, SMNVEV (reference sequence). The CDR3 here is CASSFGGGDSPLHF. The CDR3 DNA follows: TGTGCCAGCAGTTTCGGGGGTGGTGATTCACCCCTCCACTTT.

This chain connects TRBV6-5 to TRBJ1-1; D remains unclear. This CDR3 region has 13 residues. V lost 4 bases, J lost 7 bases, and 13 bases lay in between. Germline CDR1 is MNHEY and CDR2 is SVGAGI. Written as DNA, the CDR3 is TGTGCCAGCAGTTCGCAGTTGGGGAGTGAAGCTTTCTTT. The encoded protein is CASSSQLGSEAFF.

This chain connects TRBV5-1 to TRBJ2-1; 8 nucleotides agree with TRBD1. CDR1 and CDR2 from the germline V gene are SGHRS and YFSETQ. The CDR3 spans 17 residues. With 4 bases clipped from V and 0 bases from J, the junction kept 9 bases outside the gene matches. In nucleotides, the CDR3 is TGCGCCAGCAGCCCAAGGGACAGGAGAAGCTCCTACAATGAGCAGTTCTTC. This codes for CASSPRDRRSSYNEQFF.

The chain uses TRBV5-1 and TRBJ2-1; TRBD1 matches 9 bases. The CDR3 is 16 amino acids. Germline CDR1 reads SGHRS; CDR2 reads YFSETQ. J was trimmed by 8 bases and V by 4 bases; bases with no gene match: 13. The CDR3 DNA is TGCGCCAGCAGCCCGGGGACAGGGTGGGGGCAAGATGAGCAGTTCTTC. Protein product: CASSPGTGWGQDEQFF.

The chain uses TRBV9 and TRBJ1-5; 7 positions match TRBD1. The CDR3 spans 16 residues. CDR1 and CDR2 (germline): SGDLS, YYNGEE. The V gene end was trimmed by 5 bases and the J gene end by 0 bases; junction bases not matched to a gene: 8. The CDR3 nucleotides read TGTGCCAGCAGAGGAGACAGGGACTTTAGCAATCAGCCCCAGCATTTT. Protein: CASRGDRDFSNQPQHF.

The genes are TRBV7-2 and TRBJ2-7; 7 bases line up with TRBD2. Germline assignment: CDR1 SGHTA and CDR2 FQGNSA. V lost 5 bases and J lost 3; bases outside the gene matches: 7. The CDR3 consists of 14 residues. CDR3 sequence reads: CASSRGLTSYEQYF. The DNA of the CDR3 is TGTGCCAGCAGCCGGGGACTAACTAGCTACGAGCAGTACTTC.

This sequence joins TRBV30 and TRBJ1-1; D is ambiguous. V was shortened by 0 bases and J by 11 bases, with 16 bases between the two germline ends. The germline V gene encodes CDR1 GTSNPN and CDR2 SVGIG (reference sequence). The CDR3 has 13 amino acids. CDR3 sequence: CAWSVLDPGTAFF. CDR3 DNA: TGTGCCTGGAGTGTACTCGACCCGGGTACGGCTTTCTTT.

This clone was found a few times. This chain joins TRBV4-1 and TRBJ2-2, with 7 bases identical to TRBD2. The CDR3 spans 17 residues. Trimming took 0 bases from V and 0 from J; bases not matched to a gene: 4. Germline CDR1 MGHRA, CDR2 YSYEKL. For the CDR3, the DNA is TGCGCCAGCAGCCAAGAATTCAGCGGGGCGAACACCGGGGAGCTGTTTTTT. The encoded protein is CASSQEFSGANTGELFF.

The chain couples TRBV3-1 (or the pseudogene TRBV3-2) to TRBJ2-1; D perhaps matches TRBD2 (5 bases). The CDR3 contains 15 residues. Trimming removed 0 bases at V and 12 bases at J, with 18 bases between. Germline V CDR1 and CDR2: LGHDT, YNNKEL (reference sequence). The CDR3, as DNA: TGTGCCAGCAGCCAAGAAGGTGCGGTAGGGAGCTTGCAGTTCTTC. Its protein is CASSQEGAVGSLQFF.

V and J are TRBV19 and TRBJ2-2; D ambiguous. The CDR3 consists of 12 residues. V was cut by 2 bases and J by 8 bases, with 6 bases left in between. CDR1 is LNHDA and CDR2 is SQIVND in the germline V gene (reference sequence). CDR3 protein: CASSILTGELFF. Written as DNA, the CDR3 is TGTGCCAGTAGTATACTCACAGGGGAGCTGTTTTTT.

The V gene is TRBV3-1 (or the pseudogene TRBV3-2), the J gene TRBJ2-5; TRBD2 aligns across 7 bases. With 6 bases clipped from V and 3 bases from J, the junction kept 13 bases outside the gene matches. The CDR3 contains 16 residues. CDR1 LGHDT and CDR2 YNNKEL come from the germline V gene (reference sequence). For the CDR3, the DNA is TGTGCCAGCAGTCGGGTGGGGGGGGAACTGGAAGAGACCCAGTACTTC. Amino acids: CASSRVGGELEETQYF.

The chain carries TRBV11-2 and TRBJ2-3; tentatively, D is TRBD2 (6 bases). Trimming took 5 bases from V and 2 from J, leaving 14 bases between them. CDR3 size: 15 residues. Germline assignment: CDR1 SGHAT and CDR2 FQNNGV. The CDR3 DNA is TGTGCCAGCAGCCCCTTTGGCGGGGTCACAGATACGCAGTATTTT. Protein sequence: CASSPFGGVTDTQYF.

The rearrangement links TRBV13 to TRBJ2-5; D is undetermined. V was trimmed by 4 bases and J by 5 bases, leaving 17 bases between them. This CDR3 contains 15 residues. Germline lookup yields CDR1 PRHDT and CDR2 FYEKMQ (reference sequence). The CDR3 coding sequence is TGTGCCAGCAGCTCGACCGATGACCTTAGCGAGACCCAGTACTTC. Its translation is CASSSTDDLSETQYF.

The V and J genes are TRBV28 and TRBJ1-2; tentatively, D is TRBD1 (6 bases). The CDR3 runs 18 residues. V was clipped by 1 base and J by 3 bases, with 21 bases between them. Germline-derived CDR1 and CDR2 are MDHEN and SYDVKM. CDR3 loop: CASSLLGAGERSDYGYTF. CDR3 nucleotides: TGTGCCAGCAGTTTATTAGGGGCAGGGGAGCGTAGTGACTATGGCTACACCTTC.

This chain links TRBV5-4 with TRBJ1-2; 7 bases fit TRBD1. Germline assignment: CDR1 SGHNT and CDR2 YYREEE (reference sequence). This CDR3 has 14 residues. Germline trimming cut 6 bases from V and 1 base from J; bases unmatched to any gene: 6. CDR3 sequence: CASTEGANNYGYTF. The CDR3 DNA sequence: TGTGCCAGCACCGAGGGGGCAAATAACTATGGCTACACCTTC.

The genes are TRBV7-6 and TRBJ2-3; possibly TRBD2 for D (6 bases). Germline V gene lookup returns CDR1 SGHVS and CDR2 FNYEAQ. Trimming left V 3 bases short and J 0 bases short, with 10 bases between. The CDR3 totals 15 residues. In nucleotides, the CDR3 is TGTGCCAGCAGCTTGGGCGGGGTTAGCACAGATACGCAGTATTTT. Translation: CASSLGGVSTDTQYF.

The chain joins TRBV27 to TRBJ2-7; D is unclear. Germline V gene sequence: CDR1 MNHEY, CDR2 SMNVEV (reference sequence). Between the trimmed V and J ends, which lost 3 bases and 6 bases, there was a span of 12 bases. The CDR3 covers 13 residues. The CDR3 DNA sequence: TGTGCCAGCAGTTTTGGTGACACCGCCGAGCAGTACTTC. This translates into CASSFGDTAEQYF.

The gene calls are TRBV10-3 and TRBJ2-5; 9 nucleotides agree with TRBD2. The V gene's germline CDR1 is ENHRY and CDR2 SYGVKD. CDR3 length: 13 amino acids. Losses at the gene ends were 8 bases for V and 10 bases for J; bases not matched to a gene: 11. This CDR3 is CAISAGGGVDQYF. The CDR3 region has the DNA TGTGCCATCTCTGCGGGCGGGGGGGTGGACCAGTACTTC.

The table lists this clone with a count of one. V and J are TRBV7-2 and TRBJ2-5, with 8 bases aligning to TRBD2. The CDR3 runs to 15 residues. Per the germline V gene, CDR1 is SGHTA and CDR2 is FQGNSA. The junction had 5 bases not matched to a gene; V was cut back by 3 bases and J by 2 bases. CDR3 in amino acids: CASSFLGLVQETQYF. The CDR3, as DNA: TGTGCCAGCAGCTTCTTGGGACTAGTTCAAGAGACCCAGTACTTC.

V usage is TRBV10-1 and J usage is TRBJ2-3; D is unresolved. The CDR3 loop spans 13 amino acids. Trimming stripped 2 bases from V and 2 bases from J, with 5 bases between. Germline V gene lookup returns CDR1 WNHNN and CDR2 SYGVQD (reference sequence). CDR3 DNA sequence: TGCGCCAGCAGTGAGCAGGACACAGATACGCAGTATTTT. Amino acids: CASSEQDTDTQYF.

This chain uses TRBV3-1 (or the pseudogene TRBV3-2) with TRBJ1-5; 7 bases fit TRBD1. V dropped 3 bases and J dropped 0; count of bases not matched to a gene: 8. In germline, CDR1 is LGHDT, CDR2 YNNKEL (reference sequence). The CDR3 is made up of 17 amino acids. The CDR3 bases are TGTGCCAGCAGCCATCCGACAGGGCTACTTAGCAATCAGCCCCAGCATTTT. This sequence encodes CASSHPTGLLSNQPQHF.

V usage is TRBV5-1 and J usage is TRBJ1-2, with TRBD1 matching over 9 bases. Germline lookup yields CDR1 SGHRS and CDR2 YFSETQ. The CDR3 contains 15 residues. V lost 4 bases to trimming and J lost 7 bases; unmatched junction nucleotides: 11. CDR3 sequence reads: CASSVQGAVDPGYTF. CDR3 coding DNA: TGCGCCAGCAGCGTACAGGGGGCGGTTGACCCTGGCTACACCTTC. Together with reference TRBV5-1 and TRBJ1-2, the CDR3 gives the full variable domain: KAGVTQTPRYLIKTRGQQVTLSCSPISGHRSVSWYQQTPGQGLQFLFEYFSETQRNKGNFPGRFSGRQFSNSRSEMNVSTLELGDSALYLCASSVQGAVDPGYTFGSGTRLTVV.

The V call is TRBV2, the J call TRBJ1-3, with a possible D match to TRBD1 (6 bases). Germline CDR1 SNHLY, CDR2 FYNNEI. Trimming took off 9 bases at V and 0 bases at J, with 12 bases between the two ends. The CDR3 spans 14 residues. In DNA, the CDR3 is TGTGCCAGTTCGGACAGACCCTCTGGAAACACCATATATTTT. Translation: CASSDRPSGNTIYF.

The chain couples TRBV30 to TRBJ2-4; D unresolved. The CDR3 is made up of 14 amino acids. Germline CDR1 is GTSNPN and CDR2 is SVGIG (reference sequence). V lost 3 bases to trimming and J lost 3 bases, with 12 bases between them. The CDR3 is CAWRPGQGKNIQYF. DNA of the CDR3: TGTGCCTGGAGGCCAGGTCAAGGCAAAAACATTCAGTACTTC.